This note documents a single T cell receptor beta chain sequence. Its cognate antigen is unknown. It is likely a read error: a sequence one base away is far more abundant. Collection of peripheral blood, in a volume of roughly 6 milliliters, was performed at each of two time points. The record originates from a study of prognosis after radiotherapy for stage I lung cancer. Study-level findings and limits: The way patients used TRBV and TRBJ genes reportedly differed depending on whether they had metastases. Patients with distant metastases had lower Shannon entropy after stereotactic body radiation therapy.

Germline CDR1 and CDR2: DFQATT and SNEGSKA (reference sequence). The CDR3 has 14 residues. CDR3 of TCR beta was amplified from genomic DNA via a two-round multiplex PCR. First-round PCR, the initial amplification, used primers specific to each TRBV and TRBJ gene. MiXCR, run by TCRdb on the multiplex PCR reads, gives a single entry per CDR3 protein. The sample contains about 35,000 distinct CDR3 sequences, around 30% of which appear only once. Sequenced here: PBMCs, sampled before or after stereotactic body radiation therapy (not recorded which). This rearrangement joins TRBV20-1 to TRBJ2-5; D unclear. The DNA end lines up better with TRBJ2-1; the J call may be wrong. This receptor was taken from a donor of 50 years or more with non-small cell lung cancer. The CDR3 DNA sequence: TGCAGTGCTACCTCCTGGGCTGATATGGATGAGCAGTTCTTC. Residues: CSATSWADMDEQFF.